The clone carrying this TCR beta chain has just a few counts. Its specificity is unknown. This sample was taken from a study of blood T cells in healthy people across ages. Points from the study as a whole: While age rose, TCR beta diversity per million T cells dropped in a roughly linear way.

Researchers isolated at least 7 million PBMCs per sample. A sample-barcoded 5' primer and a J-beta primer mix were used in a second PCR of roughly 6 to 11 cycles. TCRdb reprocessed the 5' RACE reads with MiXCR, giving one entry per CDR3 protein. The sample holds about 1.7 million distinct CDR3 sequences, 25% to 30% seen once. V was pared by 3 bases and J by 11 bases, with 13 bases between. Germline V lookup: CDR1 DFQATT, CDR2 SNEGSKA (reference sequence). The CDR3 is made up of 11 amino acids. The gene calls are TRBV20-1 and TRBJ1-1; D not certain. Sequencing input: blood. This receptor was taken from a woman between 25 and 40 years old in good health. CDR3 DNA: TGCAGTGCTAGGGATCGCGAGTCGGCTTTCTTT. This codes for CSARDRESAFF.